A selection of T cell receptor beta chains follows, all from one sample in a study of blood T cell repertoires in COVID-19. Sequencing used immunoSEQ multiplex PCR; TCRdb keeps in-frame clones, though not all of them. Counted here are 70,000 or so clones, approximately 80% occurring once; the ten biggest clones make up roughly 16%. The material sequenced was peripheral blood. These receptors came from a human donor in a cohort sampled during active COVID-19. CDR3s include the opening cysteine and the closing phenylalanine or tryptophan. A D gene is named only where the DNA matches it firmly. The size field is filled for only some rows; it gives once, few, many or a size class.

clone size	D gene	V gene	J gene	CDR3 DNA	CDR3 protein
.	TRBD1	TRBV19	TRBJ1-6	TGTGCCAGTAGAAACACCGGGACAGGCGGAACTCACTTT	CASRNTGTGGTHF
once	.	TRBV21-1	TRBJ2-7	TGTGCCAGCAGGGGGGCTAGCGGCTACGAGCAGTACTTC	CASRGASGYEQYF
few	TRBD1	TRBV5-1	TRBJ2-5	TGCGCCAGCAGCTTGGGGGACAGGGCAGAGACCCAGTACTTC	CASSLGDRAETQYF
few	.	TRBV9	TRBJ1-6	TGTGCCAGCAGCGAGGGGGTGGGAGGGTATTCACCCCTCCACTTT	CASSEGVGGYSPLHF
.	TRBD1	TRBV6-7	TRBJ2-7	TGTGCCAATCTCGCGGACAGGGGGCGCGAGCAGTACTTC	CANLADRGREQYF
.	.	TRBV5-4	TRBJ2-4	TGTGCCAGCAGCAAAGACAGCTTACTAGCCAAAAACATTCAGTACTTC	CASSKDSLLAKNIQYF
.	TRBD1	TRBV11-2	TRBJ1-2	TGTGCCAGCAGCCCCGGACAGGGGAGCTATGGCTACACCTTC	CASSPGQGSYGYTF
.	TRBD1	TRBV10-3	TRBJ2-7	TGTGCCATAATGACAGGGGATAACAACGAGCAGTACTTC	CAIMTGDNNEQYF
.	TRBD2	TRBV19	TRBJ2-2	TGTGCCAGTAGTACCGGGACTACCATCACCGGGGAGCTGTTTTTT	CASSTGTTITGELFF
.	.	TRBV7-8	TRBJ1-1	TGTGCCAGCAGCCACGGTACTAACACTGAAGCTTTCTTT	CASSHGTNTEAFF
.	.	TRBV19	TRBJ2-5	TGTGCCAGTAGTATTGGGGGAACTAGCAAAGAGACCCAGTACTTC	CASSIGGTSKETQYF
.	.	TRBV5-1	TRBJ2-5	TGCGCCAGCAGCTTTCAGTCCCAAGAGACCCAGTACTTC	CASSFQSQETQYF
.	.	TRBV28	TRBJ1-6	TGTGCCAGCAGCAGAAATAATTCACCCCTCCACTTT	CASSRNNSPLHF
few	.	TRBV7-9	TRBJ2-7	TGTGCCAGCAGCTCGGGAGATTACTACGAGCAGTACTTC	CASSSGDYYEQYF
once	TRBD2	TRBV7-7	TRBJ2-3	TGTGCCAGCAGCTTAGGTAGCGGGGGACCCAGCACAGATACGCAGTATTTT	CASSLGSGGPSTDTQYF
once	.	TRBV5-4	TRBJ2-7	TGTGCCAGCAGCTTGGGGGGCAATATCGATTCCTACGAGCAGTACTTC	CASSLGGNIDSYEQYF
.	.	TRBV18	TRBJ2-6	TGTGCCAGCTCACCAAACCCCCTAGCCTCTGGGGCCAACGTCCTGACTTTC	CASSPNPLASGANVLTF
once	.	TRBV27	TRBJ2-7	TGTGCCAGCAGTTCAACTAGCCGGCAGTACTTC	CASSSTSRQYF
few	TRBD2	TRBV24-1	TRBJ2-7	TGTGCCACCAGTGATGGGGATGGATCTAGCGGGAACTGTTTTTGTCAGTACTTC	CATSDGDGSSGNCFCQYF
once	TRBD1	TRBV12-3/TRBV12-4	TRBJ1-5	TGTGCCAGCAACCAGGGGGGCCATCAGCCCCAGCATTTT	CASNQGGHQPQHF
.	TRBD1	TRBV7-9	TRBJ1-5	TGTGCCAGCAGCCCGGGACAGGGGGCATTGGGGCAGCCCCAGCATTTT	CASSPGQGALGQPQHF
.	TRBD2	TRBV3-1/TRBV3-2	TRBJ2-5	TGTGCCAGCAGCCTAGGGGGAGGACTAGCGTTCCTCTTTCCCCAGTACTTC	CASSLGGGLAFLFPQYF
.	.	TRBV5-1	TRBJ2-7	TGCGCCAGCAGCCCGTCCGTGGCGTCGGGATACGAGCAGTACTTC	CASSPSVASGYEQYF
.	.	TRBV6-2/TRBV6-3	TRBJ1-2	TGTGCCAGCAGTCTCGGACTGCGCGACTATGGCTACACCTTC	CASSLGLRDYGYTF
many	TRBD2	TRBV3-1/TRBV3-2	TRBJ2-7	TGTGCCAGCAGCCAATCTACGGGAGGCCCATACGAGCAGTACTTC	CASSQSTGGPYEQYF
.	.	TRBV11-2	TRBJ2-2	TGTGCCAGCAGCTTAGAATTACAGGGAGAGCGGCTAAAAAACACCGGGGAGCTGTTTTTT	CASSLELQGERLKNTGELFF
.	.	TRBV30	TRBJ1-3	TGTGCCTGGAGTTTAGAGTCAGGGGCTCGAGGAAACACCATATATTTT	CAWSLESGARGNTIYF
once	.	TRBV7-2	TRBJ2-5	TGTGCCAGCAGCTTACCGTATCAAGAGACCCAGTACTTC	CASSLPYQETQYF
.	TRBD1	TRBV7-9	TRBJ2-7	TGTGCCAGCAGCGCAGGGACAGGCAATCCCTACGAGCAGTACTTC	CASSAGTGNPYEQYF
.	TRBD2	TRBV6-5	TRBJ2-7	TGTGCCAGCAGTACCGGAACTAGCGGGTCGTACGAGCAGTACTTC	CASSTGTSGSYEQYF
.	.	TRBV28	TRBJ1-2	TGTGCCAGCAGTTTCTCGGGGAACTATGGCTACACCTTC	CASSFSGNYGYTF
.	TRBD1	TRBV4-1	TRBJ1-1	TGCGCCAGCAGCCAAGGGACAGGGGGCGTTATTGGCACTGAAGCTTTCTTT	CASSQGTGGVIGTEAFF
once	.	TRBV3-1/TRBV3-2	TRBJ2-7	TGTGCCAGCAGCCCACCGGGAGTTTACGAGCAGTACTTC	CASSPPGVYEQYF
.	.	TRBV7-2	TRBJ2-1	TGTGCCAGCAGCTCACTGCGGGGACTCTACAATGAGCAGTTCTTC	CASSSLRGLYNEQFF
.	.	TRBV20-1	TRBJ2-5	TGCAGTGGGGGGACTGGCGAGACCCAGTACTTC	CSGGTGETQYF
.	.	TRBV5-6	TRBJ2-5	TGTGCCAGCAGCTTGGTCCAGGCTCAAGAGACCCAGTACTTC	CASSLVQAQETQYF
.	.	TRBV27	TRBJ2-3	TGTGCCAGCAGAATACTAGGATCAGATACGCAGTATTTT	CASRILGSDTQYF
.	.	TRBV30	TRBJ1-2	TGTGCCTGGTACCGGTCTCGGGTTGGCTACACCTTC	CAWYRSRVGYTF
.	TRBD1	TRBV24-1	TRBJ2-7	TGTGCCACCGAGGGGACAGGGTCGTCCGAGCAGTACTTC	CATEGTGSSEQYF
.	.	TRBV7-9	TRBJ1-1	TGTGCCAGCAGCCTGGGACTAGAAACAACTGAAGCTTTCTTT	CASSLGLETTEAFF
.	.	TRBV12-3/TRBV12-4	TRBJ1-1	TGTGCCAGCAGGGGCAGCTCTCTGGCTGAAGCTTTCTTT	CASRGSSLAEAFF